One sample yielded the 22 T cell receptor beta chains listed below, sequenced in a study of graft-versus-host responses after intestinal transplantation. Produced via immunoSEQ multiplex PCR; TCRdb's table is partial and in-frame only. The sample lists under 150,000 clones, roughly nine tenths occurring once. No antigens are known for them. The material was unstimulated CD4+ T cells sorted from spleen or lymph node cells, obtained before intestinal transplant. The receptors here all came from a human donor who received an intestinal transplant.

This clone was detected only a few times. V is TRBV6-6 and J is TRBJ1-2; 12 nucleotides align to TRBD1. Unmatched junction bases numbered 3, after V lost 5 bases and J lost 8 bases. Germline CDR1 and CDR2: MNHNY and SVGAGI (reference sequence). The CDR3 consists of 13 residues. The CDR3 loop is CASSDGTGGGYTF. The CDR3 bases are TGTGCCAGCAGTGACGGGACAGGGGGCGGCTACACCTTC.

The chain couples TRBV7-3 to TRBJ2-1, with D unclear. The germline gives CDR1 SGHTA, CDR2 FQGTGA. With 4 bases removed from V and 9 bases from J, the gap between germline ends came to 10 bases. The CDR3 has 12 residues. CDR3 loop: CASSSAYGEQFF. For the CDR3, the DNA is TGTGCCAGCAGCTCCGCCTACGGTGAGCAGTTCTTC.

This clone was seen a few times. V gene TRBV6-1 combines with J gene TRBJ1-2; D uncertain. Trimming stripped 4 bases from V and 4 bases from J, with 7 bases between. Germline CDR1 reads MNHNS; CDR2 reads SASEGT. The CDR3 length is 12 residues. The CDR3 reads CASSADIYGYTF. CDR3 nucleotides: TGTGCCAGCAGTGCAGACATCTATGGCTACACCTTC.

The chain recombines TRBV5-1 with TRBJ1-5; 8 bases match TRBD1. Germline values: CDR1 SGHRS, CDR2 YFSETQ. The V and J ends lost 0 bases and 6 bases, in that order; junction bases with no gene match: 5. The CDR3 is 15 amino acids. CDR3 sequence reads: CASSLVAGGGQPQHF. The CDR3 nucleotides are TGCGCCAGCAGCTTGGTAGCAGGGGGCGGTCAGCCCCAGCATTTT.

The V and J genes are TRBV19 and TRBJ2-3; 7 nucleotides line up with TRBD1. Germline-derived CDR1 and CDR2 are LNHDA and SQIVND (reference sequence). This CDR3 is 15 amino acids long. V was clipped by 3 bases and J by 4 bases; unmatched bases: 7. CDR3 coding DNA: TGTGCCAGTAGTATGGGTGACAGGGTTGCAGATACGCAGTATTTT. Residues: CASSMGDRVADTQYF.

The rearrangement joins TRBV5-1 to TRBJ1-4; 10 positions agree with TRBD1. The J segment lost 5 bases and the V segment lost 1 base, leaving 5 bases of the junction unmatched. The CDR3 has 16 residues. In germline, CDR1 is SGHRS, CDR2 YFSETQ. The CDR3 here is CASSLLGGQGNEKLFF. The DNA for the CDR3 is TGCGCCAGCAGCTTGCTGGGGGGACAGGGGAATGAAAAACTGTTTTTT.

The J gene is TRBJ1-1, the V gene TRBV5-5; the D gene is possibly TRBD1 (5 bases). Germline V gene lookup returns CDR1 SGHKS and CDR2 YYEKEE (reference sequence). The CDR3 runs to 15 residues. V was trimmed by 0 bases and J by 0 bases, leaving 9 bases between them. CDR3 DNA: TGTGCCAGCAGCTTGGGGGGCAGGGTGAACACTGAAGCTTTCTTT. Its protein product is CASSLGGRVNTEAFF. Together with reference TRBV5-5 and TRBJ1-1, the CDR3 gives the full variable domain: DAGVTQSPTHLIKTRGQQVTLRCSPISGHKSVSWYQQVLGQGPQFIFQYYEKEERGRGNFPDRFSARQFPNYSSELNVNALLLGDSALYLCASSLGGRVNTEAFFGQGTRLTVV.

Only one count was recorded for this clone. This chain uses TRBV10-3 with TRBJ1-6, with D maybe TRBD1 (6 bases). Between the trimmed V and J ends, which lost 11 bases and 0 bases, there was a span of 14 bases. Looked up from germline, CDR1 is ENHRY and CDR2 is SYGVKD. This CDR3 has 15 amino acids. The CDR3 is CASRQESSYNSPLHF. The CDR3 DNA follows: TGTGCCTCCAGACAGGAGAGCTCCTATAATTCACCCCTCCACTTT.

This clone was counted once. The chain couples TRBV6-5 to TRBJ1-4; D might be TRBD1 (5 bases). The V end lost 5 bases, the J end lost 6 bases, and 10 bases lay between the germline ends. Germline assignment: CDR1 MNHEY and CDR2 SVGAGI. This CDR3 comprises 13 residues. The CDR3 reads CASSEGVYEKLFF. The CDR3 DNA sequence: TGTGCCAGCAGTGAAGGGGTTTATGAAAAACTGTTTTTT.

This chain connects TRBV5-1 to TRBJ2-7, with D possibly being TRBD1 or TRBD2 (5 bases each). Germline V gives CDR1 SGHRS, CDR2 YFSETQ. V lost 0 bases and J lost 5, with 12 bases in between. This CDR3 comprises 14 residues. The CDR3 sequence: CASSLGGIEDEQYF. The CDR3 DNA reads as TGCGCCAGCAGCTTGGGGGGGATTGAGGACGAGCAGTACTTC.

The chain joins TRBV2 to TRBJ2-7, with D unresolved. Germline CDR1 SNHLY, CDR2 FYNNEI. Trimming removed 4 bases from V and 6 bases from J, with 16 bases in between. The CDR3 runs 14 residues. CDR3 nucleotide sequence: TGTGCCAGCAGTGTGGGTGCTGCTGGAATCGAGCAGTACTTC. It specifies CASSVGAAGIEQYF.

The genes are TRBV6-1 and TRBJ2-3; D is unclear. CDR3 size: 14 residues. V lost 1 base and J 5 bases, leaving 10 bases between the germline ends. Germline V gene lookup returns CDR1 MNHNS and CDR2 SASEGT. For the CDR3, the DNA is TGTGCCAGCAGTGAAGGGGGTAGACTAGATACGCAGTATTTT. Amino acids: CASSEGGRLDTQYF.

This rearrangement joins TRBV10-1 to TRBJ2-7, with D possibly being TRBD1 (6 bases). The CDR3 totals 14 residues. The V end lost 4 bases, the J end lost 2 bases, and 12 bases lay between the germline ends. The V gene's germline CDR1 is WNHNN and CDR2 SYGVQD (reference sequence). CDR3 in DNA: TGCGCCAGCAGTGCCAGGGGACAAACCTACGAGCAGTACTTC. It codes for CASSARGQTYEQYF.

The chain carries TRBV5-6 and TRBJ2-2; 8 nucleotides agree with TRBD2. V dropped 7 bases and J dropped 5; count of bases not matched to a gene: 10. Germline V gene sequence: CDR1 SGHDT, CDR2 YYEEEE. There are 15 residues in the CDR3. The CDR3 loop is CASVPSGGPTGELFF. CDR3 nucleotide sequence: TGTGCCAGCGTACCCTCGGGGGGGCCGACCGGGGAGCTGTTTTTT.

The chain has TRBV6-1 and TRBJ2-2; 8 nucleotides match TRBD1. The V gene end was trimmed by 0 bases and the J gene end by 7 bases; junction bases not matched to a gene: 7. Germline V gene lookup returns CDR1 MNHNS and CDR2 SASEGT. CDR3 size: 16 residues. The CDR3 sequence: CASSEAGGQANGELFF. CDR3 in DNA: TGTGCCAGCAGTGAAGCAGGGGGACAGGCGAACGGGGAGCTGTTTTTT.

The chain joins TRBV30 to TRBJ2-7, with 10 bases that match TRBD1. Germline V CDR1 and CDR2: GTSNPN, SVGIG (reference sequence). This CDR3 is 14 amino acids long. V shed 5 bases, J shed 4 bases, and the junction held 8 bases outside the gene matches. CDR3 in amino acids: CAWSRTGGGYEQYF. For the CDR3, the DNA is TGTGCCTGGTCTCGGACAGGGGGAGGGTACGAGCAGTACTTC.

Of note for this clone: This sample includes further DNA sequences coding for the same CDR3. The gene calls are TRBV5-1 and TRBJ2-3; D is unresolved. Trimming shortened V by 0 bases and J by 1 base, and 3 bases separated the two germline ends. The CDR3 loop spans 13 amino acids. Germline CDR1 SGHRS, CDR2 YFSETQ. The CDR3 DNA follows: TGCGCCAGCAGCTTGGGAGGCACAGATACGCAGTATTTT. Protein sequence: CASSLGGTDTQYF.

The chain combines TRBV4-1 with TRBJ1-1; D ambiguous. Trimming pared 4 bases from V and 1 base from J, leaving 10 bases between. Germline CDR1 MGHRA, CDR2 YSYEKL. The length of the CDR3 is 14 residues. CDR3 in amino acids: CASSPRRANTEAFF. The CDR3 DNA follows: TGCGCCAGCAGCCCTCGACGGGCGAACACTGAAGCTTTCTTT.

V gene TRBV2 combines with J gene TRBJ1-6; 8 bases are a match to TRBD1. V shed 7 bases, J shed 3 bases, and the junction held 8 bases outside the gene matches. The CDR3 sequence is 16 residues long. Germline CDR1 reads SNHLY; CDR2 reads FYNNEI. DNA for the CDR3: TGTGCCAGCATATCGACAGGGGACGTCTATAATTCACCCCTCCACTTT. It yields the protein CASISTGDVYNSPLHF.

V gene TRBV2 combines with J gene TRBJ2-3; 9 bases map to TRBD1. This CDR3 is built from 14 residues. Trimming removed 7 bases from V and 4 bases from J; junction bases left unmatched: 6. Germline V gene data show CDR1 as SNHLY and CDR2 as FYNNEI. CDR3 DNA: TGTGCCAGCACAATTGGGACAGGGCCAGATACGCAGTATTTT. The encoded protein is CASTIGTGPDTQYF.

The chain combines TRBV29-1 with TRBJ1-1, with D unclear. The CDR3 consists of 11 residues. Germline V gene data show CDR1 as SQVTM and CDR2 as ANQGSEA. Trimming left V 6 bases short and J 4 bases short, with 9 bases between. The CDR3 sequence: CSVSRGTEAFF. The DNA of the CDR3 is TGCAGCGTATCCCGGGGCACTGAAGCTTTCTTT.

This sequence joins TRBV4-1 and TRBJ1-3; D may be TRBD1 (6 bases). The CDR3 runs to 15 residues. Between the trimmed V and J ends, which lost 3 bases and 1 base, there was a span of 10 bases. CDR1 and CDR2 (germline): MGHRA, YSYEKL. Written as DNA, the CDR3 is TGCGCCAGCAGCCAGGACAGTTTATCTGGAAACACCATATATTTT. Translated: CASSQDSLSGNTIYF.